This T cell receptor (beta chain) is drawn from a study of CD8+ T cells in alopecia areata. Study context: Administration of oral tofacitinib to treated patients was at 5 to 10 mg twice daily.

Germline V gives CDR1 MNHEY, CDR2 SMNVEV (reference sequence). This CDR3 has 16 residues. V trimming: 5 bases; J trimming: 5 bases; junction bases outside the gene matches: 11. A note on this clone: The antigen is not known.

Findings of the study overall: Clarity of TCR sharing across patients fell short of that in mice, possibly HLA-related. Scalp clonality and expanded CD8+ clones among the top 100 fell significantly with tofacitinib.

Extracted RNA was reverse transcribed into cDNA, the sequencing template. Generated by immunoSEQ multiplex PCR, the TCRdb table keeps only in-frame clones and is missing some. The table shows 150,000 to 200,000 clones, with around three fifths occurring only once. Treatment here: oral pan-JAK inhibitor, 5-10 mg twice daily. PBMCs yielded sorted CD4+ and CD8+ T cells. Material: CD4+ T cells sorted from blood, obtained at approximately week 50, from a patient treated with tofacitinib. This receptor was identified in a human donor with alopecia areata. This rearrangement joins TRBV27 to TRBJ2-5, with 10 bases identical to TRBD1. CDR3 sequence (DNA): TGTGCCAGCAGTCCGCCCCCGGGACAGGGGTCGGAGACCCAGTACTTC. Translated, it gives CASSPPPGQGSETQYF.